This TCR beta chain emerged from a study of response to subunit inactivated influenza vaccine. This clonotype appeared a few times. TCRdb re-analysed the RT-PCR reads in MiXCR, keeping a single row per CDR3 protein. This sample has some 540,000 distinct CDR3 sequences, with less than 25% found just once. Germline CDR1 reads SQVTM; CDR2 reads ANQGSEA. V lost 0 bases and J lost 2; bases outside the gene matches: 3. This CDR3 has 15 residues. The data were also submitted as part of a second study, on T cells expressing NK-cell markers. That paper adds: Template switching by 5'RACE with UMIs generated the TCR beta cDNA. Repertoires of TCR beta were obtained from T cells sorted as CD3+CD56+NKG2C+, CD3+CD56+NKG2C- and CD3+CD56-NKG2C+. There were several donors in whom these clonotypes also led the CD3+CD56-NKG2C+ fraction.

This sequence originates from a man aged 45-65 years who received an inactivated influenza vaccine. Material: CD4+ T cells sorted from PBMCs, obtained 11 to 12 days after vaccination. V and J are TRBV29-1 and TRBJ2-7, with TRBD2 matching over 11 bases. In nucleotides, the CDR3 is TGCAGCGTTGAAGAGACTAGCGGGGACACCTACGAGCAGTACTTC. Encoded protein: CSVEETSGDTYEQYF.